These 5 T cell receptor beta chains were all obtained from the same sample, sequenced in a study of blood T cell repertoires in COVID-19. Clones were sequenced by immunoSEQ multiplex PCR, and TCRdb holds only the in-frame ones, with some missing. The top ten clones hold roughly 7.9% of a sample with some 110,000 clones, 86% of them seen once. What was sequenced was peripheral blood. All receptors derive from a man in his 70s who had recovered from COVID-19.

The CDR3 here is CASSILPATRIAYTQYF. The DNA of the CDR3 is TGTGCCAGTAGTATTTTGCCCGCGACTAGAATCGCATATACGCAGTATTTT. The rearrangement links TRBV19 to TRBJ2-3, with D tentatively TRBD2 (6 bases). Trimming cost V 3 bases and J 7 bases, with 23 bases left between them. Germline V gene sequence: CDR1 LNHDA, CDR2 SQIVND (reference sequence). This CDR3 has 17 amino acids.

The sample holds many counts of this clone. V is TRBV7-9 and J is TRBJ2-2, with 7 bases fitting TRBD2. The CDR3 length is 16 residues. Looked up from germline, CDR1 is SEHNR and CDR2 is FQNEAQ (reference sequence). The trim removed 2 bases at V and 1 base at J, leaving 4 bases unmatched. Here the CDR3 DNA reads TGTGCCAGCAGCTTACTGCTAGCGGAGAACACCGGGGAGCTGTTTTTT. Residues: CASSLLLAENTGELFF.

This rearrangement joins TRBV9 to TRBJ2-7; D is possibly TRBD2 (5 bases). Trimming cost V 3 bases and J 5 bases, with 15 bases left between them. The CDR3 contains 14 residues. CDR1 is SGDLS, CDR2 YYNGEE, per germline. The CDR3 loop reads CASSAGRSSDEQYF. As DNA, the CDR3 is TGTGCCAGCAGCGCAGGCCGGAGTAGCGACGAGCAGTACTTC.

The chain carries TRBV2 and TRBJ2-7, with 10 bases fitting TRBD2. Per germline, CDR1 SNHLY and CDR2 FYNNEI. CDR3 size: 15 residues. This chain's CDR3 is CATPKGTSASYEQYF. The CDR3 DNA is TGTGCTACTCCTAAAGGGACTAGCGCGTCCTACGAGCAGTACTTC.

The chain recombines TRBV9 with TRBJ2-5, with a possible D match to TRBD1 (5 bases). The CDR3 loop spans 14 amino acids. Germline lookup yields CDR1 SGDLS and CDR2 YYNGEE. The V and J ends lost 3 bases and 2 bases respectively, with 11 bases between them. The CDR3 sequence is CASSGGRPQETQYF. In nucleotides, the CDR3 is TGTGCCAGCAGCGGGGGCAGGCCTCAAGAGACCCAGTACTTC. Full variable domain (missing parts from reference TRBV9 and TRBJ2-5): DSGVTQTPKHLITATGQRVTLRCSPRSGDLSVYWYQQSLDQGLQFLIQYYNGEERAKGNILERFSAQQFPDLHSELNLSSLELGDSALYFCASSGGRPQETQYFGPGTRLLVL.